This entry lists 28 T cell receptor beta chains sequenced from one sample in a study of graft-versus-host responses after intestinal transplantation. The protocol was immunoSEQ multiplex PCR, while the TCRdb copy is restricted to in-frame clones and leaves out a portion. The profile shows around 92,000 clones, more than 75% of them singletons. The sample here was PBMCs, taken 255 days after intestinal transplant. These receptors all come from a human patient who received an intestinal transplant, so some T cells may come from the graft donor.

This clone was detected only once. The rearrangement uses TRBV6-1 and TRBJ1-1; D gene unclear. Germline assignment: CDR1 MNHNS and CDR2 SASEGT. V was clipped by 5 bases and J by 3 bases, with 7 bases between them. The CDR3 totals 12 residues. Here the CDR3 DNA reads TGTGCCAGCAGTATCGATTACACTGAAGCTTTCTTT. It yields the protein CASSIDYTEAFF.

This sequence joins TRBV6-1 and TRBJ2-7; D is uncertain. Trimming took 0 bases from V and 4 from J, leaving 10 bases between them. The CDR3 totals 14 residues. Germline CDR1 MNHNS, CDR2 SASEGT. The CDR3, as DNA: TGTGCCAGCAGTGAAGCCTGGGAAGCTTACGAGCAGTACGTC. As protein: CASSEAWEAYEQYV.

V usage is TRBV5-6 and J usage is TRBJ1-4, with D hard to call. The V and J ends lost 0 bases and 1 base respectively, with 4 bases between them. This CDR3 comprises 14 residues. Germline CDR1 reads SGHDT; CDR2 reads YYEEEE. The CDR3 DNA reads as TGTGCCAGCAGCTTGGGGGGAACTAATGAAAAACTGTTTTTT. This translates into CASSLGGTNEKLFF.

The chain is built from TRBV5-6 and TRBJ1-2; D is perhaps TRBD1 (5 bases). CDR1 and CDR2 from the germline V gene are SGHDT and YYEEEE. The V gene lost 3 bases and the J gene lost 9 bases, with 18 bases spanning the gap. CDR3 size: 14 residues. In nucleotides, the CDR3 is TGTGCCAGCAGCTCCGAGACGACAGTCAGGAGCTACACCTTC. Translation: CASSSETTVRSYTF.

The chain has TRBV21-1 and TRBJ2-5; TRBD2 was called by the table and not checked on the DNA. TRBV21-1 is a pseudogene locus. CDR3 length: 20 amino acids. CDR3 sequence reads: CASSKERVEGTQVLKETQYF. The CDR3 coding sequence is TGTGCCAGCAGCAAAGAGAGGGTAGAGGGAACGCAGGTACTAAAAGAGACCCAGTACTTC.

The CDR3 protein is CATGVGGLHYEQYF. The CDR3 bases are TGTGCCACCGGGGTTGGGGGGCTACACTACGAGCAGTACTTC. The gene calls are TRBV27 and TRBJ2-7; D tentatively fits TRBD1 or TRBD2 (6 bases each). The CDR3 is 14 residues long. Germline assignment: CDR1 MNHEY and CDR2 SMNVEV (reference sequence). Trimming stripped 10 bases from V and 3 bases from J, with 19 bases between.

This chain's CDR3 is CASSLRLAGEHTQYF. CDR3 DNA: TGTGCCAGCAGCTTACGTCTAGCGGGGGAGCATACGCAGTATTTT. The V gene is TRBV7-2, the J gene TRBJ2-3, with 10 bases identical to TRBD2. The CDR3 extends over 15 amino acids. Per the germline V gene, CDR1 is SGHTA and CDR2 is FQGNSA. With V trimmed by 2 bases and J by 7 bases, 6 bases remained unmatched.

The rearrangement links TRBV9 to TRBJ2-7, with D possibly being TRBD2 (5 bases). V was shortened by 0 bases and J by 6 bases, with 16 bases between the two germline ends. In germline, CDR1 is SGDLS, CDR2 YYNGEE. The CDR3 contains 15 residues. The CDR3 is CASSVGSRGVGEQYF. CDR3 coding DNA: TGTGCCAGCAGCGTAGGGTCTCGGGGAGTCGGCGAGCAGTACTTC. Supplemented by reference TRBV9 and TRBJ2-7, the full variable domain reads DSGVTQTPKHLITATGQRVTLRCSPRSGDLSVYWYQQSLDQGLQFLIQYYNGEERAKGNILERFSAQQFPDLHSELNLSSLELGDSALYFCASSVGSRGVGEQYFGPGTRLTVT.

The genes are TRBV27 and TRBJ1-5; no clear D gene. Germline CDR1 and CDR2: MNHEY and SMNVEV (reference sequence). This CDR3 contains 15 residues. The V and J ends lost 4 bases and 6 bases respectively, with 16 bases between them. The CDR3 bases are TGTGCCAGCAGTTCTAATCCTGGGTCTGCTCAGCCCCAGCATTTT. Its protein product is CASSSNPGSAQPQHF.

This clone was seen only once. The chain joins TRBV6-1 to TRBJ2-7; D might be TRBD1 (6 bases). Trimming left V 5 bases short and J 4 bases short, with 12 bases between. The V gene's germline CDR1 is MNHNS and CDR2 SASEGT. The length of the CDR3 is 13 residues. CDR3 sequence: CASSKGQTYEQYF. CDR3 bases: TGTGCCAGCAGTAAGGGACAAACTTACGAGCAGTACTTC.

V usage is TRBV6-1 and J usage is TRBJ1-5, with TRBD1 as a possible D gene (5 bases). Trimming removed 3 bases at V and 3 bases at J, with 12 bases between. The germline V gene encodes CDR1 MNHNS and CDR2 SASEGT. The CDR3 spans 15 residues. The CDR3 reads CASSEMGVSNQPQHF. The CDR3 nucleotides read TGTGCCAGCAGTGAGATGGGGGTATCCAATCAGCCCCAGCATTTT.

This clone was recorded only once. V usage is TRBV18 and J usage is TRBJ2-1, with TRBD1 matching 9 bases. V trimming: 6 bases; J trimming: 2 bases; junction bases outside the gene matches: 8. Germline CDR1 and CDR2: KGHSH and LQKENI. This CDR3 comprises 16 residues. Written as DNA, the CDR3 is TGTGCCAGCTCCTCGGACAGGGGCGGCACCTACAATGAGCAGTTCTTC. This gives the protein CASSSDRGGTYNEQFF.

The gene calls are TRBV6-1 and TRBJ2-1; D may be TRBD2 (6 bases). In germline, CDR1 is MNHNS, CDR2 SASEGT. Trimming took off 4 bases at V and 7 bases at J, with 11 bases between the two ends. This CDR3 region has 13 residues. Here the CDR3 DNA reads TGTGCCAGCAGTGCCAGGGAGGTTAATGAGCAGTTCTTC. Residues: CASSAREVNEQFF.

This chain joins TRBV15 and TRBJ2-3; D may match TRBD1 or TRBD2 (7 bases each). The CDR3 is made up of 15 amino acids. Per the germline V gene, CDR1 is LNHNV and CDR2 is YYDKDF (reference sequence). The V end was cut by 4 bases, the J end by 3 bases, with 14 bases between. CDR3 in amino acids: CATSTSGTVTDTQYF. The CDR3 coding sequence is TGTGCCACCAGCACGAGCGGGACAGTGACAGATACGCAGTATTTT.

The J gene is TRBJ2-3, the V gene TRBV6-4; D gene unclear. The ends were cut back, 9 bases at V and 0 bases at J, with 13 bases in the middle. This CDR3 spans 14 amino acids. Per germline, CDR1 MRHNA and CDR2 SNTAGT. DNA for the CDR3: TGTGCCAGGCCGACTGGTCTTAGCACAGATACGCAGTATTTT. Translation gives CARPTGLSTDTQYF.

The rearrangement uses TRBV5-4 and TRBJ2-3; 7 bases align to TRBD2. The germline V gene has CDR1 SGHNT and CDR2 YYREEE (reference sequence). The trim removed 4 bases at V and 2 bases at J, leaving 13 bases unmatched. CDR3 length equals 17 residues. The CDR3 nucleotides are TGTGCCAGCAGCCCGGGGGTGCGCGGGGGTGACACAGATACGCAGTATTTT. Translated, it gives CASSPGVRGGDTDTQYF. The full variable domain, rest sourced from reference TRBV5-4 and TRBJ2-3, is ETGVTQSPTHLIKTRGQQVTLRCSSQSGHNTVSWYQQALGQGPQFIFQYYREEENGRGNFPPRFSGLQFPNYSSELNVNALELDDSALYLCASSPGVRGGDTDTQYFGPGTRLTVL.

J is TRBJ2-7 and V is TRBV6-1, with a tentative D call TRBD2 (6 bases). The germline V and J ends were trimmed by 6 bases and 2 bases, with 17 bases remaining between them. The CDR3 loop spans 15 amino acids. Germline loops: CDR1 MNHNS, CDR2 SASEGT. The CDR3 region has the DNA TGTGCCAGCAGGGAGGGAAGTTTCCCAACCTACGAGCAGTACGTC. Its protein product is CASREGSFPTYEQYV.

DNA for the CDR3: TGTGCCAGCAGTCCCCTAGCGGGGGGTCGGATCCAGTACTTC. This translates into CASSPLAGGRIQYF. This sequence joins TRBV28 and TRBJ2-5, with 11 bases matching TRBD2. The germline CDR1 and CDR2 sequences are MDHEN and SYDVKM. The CDR3 has 14 amino acids. Trimming at V came to 5 bases and at J to 10 bases, leaving 9 bases not matched to a gene.

The chain uses TRBV6-8 and TRBJ2-2, with D perhaps matching TRBD1 (5 bases). The CDR3 covers 14 residues. Germline V CDR1 and CDR2: MNHGY, SAAAGT. V lost 5 bases and J lost 1, with 8 bases in between. The CDR3 sequence is CASSPTGNTGELFF. DNA for the CDR3: TGTGCCAGCAGTCCTACAGGGAACACCGGGGAGCTGTTTTTT.

This clone was detected only once. This chain uses TRBV9 with TRBJ2-5, with D perhaps given as TRBD1 or TRBD2 (5 bases each). Matching the DNA end better, TRBJ2-7 makes the J call doubtful. This CDR3 spans 16 amino acids. In germline, CDR1 is SGDLS, CDR2 YYNGEE. The CDR3 protein is CASSVVFQGASYEQYF. CDR3 nucleotides: TGTGCCAGCAGCGTAGTGTTTCAGGGAGCGTCCTACGAGCAGTACTTC.

V and J are TRBV9 and TRBJ2-3, with 11 bases aligning to TRBD2. Per the germline V gene, CDR1 is SGDLS and CDR2 is YYNGEE. The length of the CDR3 is 16 residues. V trimming: 3 bases; J trimming: 5 bases; junction bases outside the gene matches: 8. CDR3 DNA sequence: TGTGCCAGCAGCGCTCATAGCGGGGGGGCAGGAGATACGCAGTATTTT. Encoded protein: CASSAHSGGAGDTQYF.

The chain joins TRBV10-1 to TRBJ1-1; D remains ambiguous. Trimming pared 3 bases from V and 0 bases from J, leaving 17 bases between. Germline V gene data show CDR1 as WNHNN and CDR2 as SYGVQD (reference sequence). There are 17 residues in the CDR3. In DNA form, the CDR3 reads TGCGCCAGCAGTGACCGGCCCGGTGGTGCCATGAACACTGAAGCTTTCTTT. It yields the protein CASSDRPGGAMNTEAFF.

This chain joins TRBV11-2 and TRBJ2-1; D is unclear. The V gene's germline CDR1 is SGHAT and CDR2 FQNNGV. CDR3 size: 15 residues. V was trimmed by 5 bases and J by 6 bases, leaving 17 bases between them. The CDR3 DNA sequence: TGTGCCAGCAGCCTAAACCCAACCACTCTCAATGAGCAGTTCTTC. It translates to CASSLNPTTLNEQFF.

This chain connects TRBV15 to TRBJ2-3, with 10 bases that match TRBD2. This CDR3 comprises 19 residues. Germline V CDR1 and CDR2: LNHNV, YYDKDF (reference sequence). V gave up 0 bases and J gave up 0 bases; unmatched junction bases: 9. The CDR3: CATSRDIETSGESTDTQYF. In nucleotides, the CDR3 is TGTGCCACCAGCAGAGATATTGAAACTAGCGGGGAGAGCACAGATACGCAGTATTTT.

This rearrangement joins TRBV9 to TRBJ2-1; 9 nucleotides align to TRBD2. CDR1 and CDR2 (germline): SGDLS, YYNGEE. The junction had 11 bases not matched to a gene; V was cut back by 3 bases and J by 4 bases. CDR3 length: 17 residues. In nucleotides, the CDR3 is TGTGCCAGCAGCGCCCCATTCGGGCGGGAGGGTTACAATGAGCAGTTCTTC. It codes for CASSAPFGREGYNEQFF.

This clone was counted once. The chain recombines TRBV28 with TRBJ2-7; weak D call: TRBD2 (5 bases). Germline V gene lookup returns CDR1 MDHEN and CDR2 SYDVKM. CDR3 size: 14 residues. The germline V and J ends were trimmed by 6 bases and 7 bases, with 19 bases remaining between them. The DNA for the CDR3 is TGTGCCAGCAGCCTCCGGACCCCTCCGGGAGAGCAGTACTTC. Translating gives CASSLRTPPGEQYF. The full variable domain, in which reference TRBV28 and TRBJ2-7 provide the parts outside the CDR3, is DVKVTQSSRYLVKRTGEKVFLECVQDMDHENMFWYRQDPGLGLRLIYFSYDVKMKEKGDIPEGYSVSREKKERFSLILESASTNQTSMYLCASSLRTPPGEQYFGPGTRLTVT.

The rearrangement links TRBV16 to TRBJ1-1, with unresolved D. This CDR3 has 15 residues. The V gene's germline CDR1 is KGHSY and CDR2 FQNENV. Trimming cost V 0 bases and J 1 base, with 9 bases left between them. The DNA for the CDR3 is TGTGCCAGCAGCCAATCCCCCGCGGCGAACACTGAAGCTTTCTTT. It codes for CASSQSPAANTEAFF.

The CDR3 bases are TGTGCCAGCAGCCCACATGAGGGGGCGCCGTACGGAAACACCATATATTTT. This gives the protein CASSPHEGAPYGNTIYF. The rearrangement uses TRBV9 and TRBJ1-3; 7 nucleotides agree with TRBD1. The CDR3 runs 17 residues. Trimming removed 4 bases from V and 4 bases from J; junction bases left unmatched: 14. The V gene's germline CDR1 is SGDLS and CDR2 YYNGEE.